The 10 T cell receptor beta chains given below trace back to one sample, sequenced in a study of human T cells and chemical hapten exposure. TCRdb independently ran MiXCR on the RACE reads; one entry per CDR3 protein. The sample holds tens of thousands of distinct CDR3 sequences, roughly 13% seen once. Stated time point: patch test 3, about 24 weeks after DPC sensitization. Treatment described: therapeutic diphenylcyclopropenone sensitization with weekly scalp DPC. The starting material was whole blood, obtained in connection with sensitization to the hapten diphenylcyclopropenone (DPC). These receptors originate from a woman between 45 and 60 years old with alopecia areata. Some clones in this sample may be carry-over from other donors' samples.

The V and J genes are TRBV20-1 and TRBJ2-1; 9 bases map to TRBD1. CDR1 DFQATT and CDR2 SNEGSKA come from the germline V gene (reference sequence). Germline trimming cut 5 bases from V and 8 bases from J; bases unmatched to any gene: 4. The CDR3 has 12 residues. The CDR3 coding sequence is TGCAGTGCTCCACAGGGGGCCGATGAGCAGTTCTTC. This encodes CSAPQGADEQFF.

The CDR3 bases are TGCAGCGTTTTAGCGGGATTGGGAGATACGCAGTATTTT. Protein: CSVLAGLGDTQYF. This rearrangement joins TRBV29-1 to TRBJ2-3; 8 bases map to TRBD2. Germline loops: CDR1 SQVTM, CDR2 ANQGSEA. J lost 5 bases, V lost 5 bases, and 6 bases had no gene match. This CDR3 has 13 residues.

This clonotype was observed many times. The DNA for the CDR3 is TGTGCCAGCAGCGTAGCCGGGACTAGCGAGCAGTACTTC. The encoded protein is CASSVAGTSEQYF. The V and J genes are TRBV9 and TRBJ2-7, with 8 bases lining up with TRBD2. CDR3 length equals 13 residues. In germline, CDR1 is SGDLS, CDR2 YYNGEE. V dropped 0 bases and J dropped 6; count of bases not matched to a gene: 2.

The chain has TRBV18 and TRBJ2-3, with 10 nucleotides matching TRBD2. Per germline, CDR1 KGHSH and CDR2 LQKENI. The CDR3 is 16 residues long. The junction had 9 bases not matched to a gene; V was cut back by 5 bases and J by 4 bases. The CDR3 DNA reads as TGTGCCAGCTCAACCCTAGCGGGAGTAGGGTCAGATACGCAGTATTTT. Translating it yields CASSTLAGVGSDTQYF. The full variable domain, with the rest looked up from reference TRBV18 and TRBJ2-3, is NAGVMQNPRHLVRRRGQEARLRCSPMKGHSHVYWYRQLPEEGLKFMVYLQKENIIDESGMPKERFSAEFPKEGPSILRIQQVVRGDSAAYFCASSTLAGVGSDTQYFGPGTRLTVL.

This clonotype was seen a few times. This sequence joins TRBV5-1 and TRBJ2-7; perhaps D is TRBD1 or TRBD2 (5 bases each). With 0 bases removed from V and 4 bases from J, the gap between germline ends came to 11 bases. The length of the CDR3 is 14 residues. Germline V lookup: CDR1 SGHRS, CDR2 YFSETQ. CDR3 nucleotide sequence: TGCGCCAGCAGCTTGGCGGGACGGCAATACGAGCAGTACTTC. Translation: CASSLAGRQYEQYF.

This clonotype was seen a handful of times. This rearrangement joins TRBV29-1 to TRBJ1-2, with 7 bases identical to TRBD1. The V gene's germline CDR1 is SQVTM and CDR2 ANQGSEA. The CDR3 has 11 amino acids. V shed 6 bases, J shed 6 bases, and the junction held 4 bases outside the gene matches. The CDR3 sequence is CSVTTGNGYTF. In nucleotides, the CDR3 is TGCAGCGTAACGACAGGGAATGGCTACACCTTC.

This clonotype came up many times. The chain links TRBV20-1 to TRBJ2-7, with D perhaps matching TRBD1 (5 bases). The V gene lost 1 base and the J gene lost 3 bases, with 22 bases spanning the gap. Germline V gene lookup returns CDR1 DFQATT and CDR2 SNEGSKA (reference sequence). The CDR3 runs 17 residues. As DNA, the CDR3 is TGCAGTGCTAGAGCCCCCCCCCAGGGAAGGGGCTACTACGAGCAGTACTTC. Residues: CSARAPPQGRGYYEQYF.

The gene calls are TRBV5-1 and TRBJ2-7; D gene ambiguous. Germline V gives CDR1 SGHRS, CDR2 YFSETQ. V shed 2 bases and J shed 1 base, with 10 bases lying between them. CDR3 size: 14 residues. The CDR3 region is CASSFGIWSYEQYF. The CDR3 nucleotides are TGCGCCAGCAGCTTTGGTATTTGGTCCTACGAGCAGTACTTC. Filled out from reference TRBV5-1 and TRBJ2-7, the complete variable domain reads KAGVTQTPRYLIKTRGQQVTLSCSPISGHRSVSWYQQTPGQGLQFLFEYFSETQRNKGNFPGRFSGRQFSNSRSEMNVSTLELGDSALYLCASSFGIWSYEQYFGPGTRLTVT.

J is TRBJ2-7 and V is TRBV20-1; TRBD2 matches 8 bases. V was clipped by 6 bases and J by 4 bases; unmatched bases: 14. Germline V gives CDR1 DFQATT, CDR2 SNEGSKA (reference sequence). The CDR3 spans 15 residues. Here the CDR3 reads CSARRGTGGRYEQYF. The CDR3 DNA sequence: TGCAGTGCCCGAAGGGGAACTGGCGGGAGGTACGAGCAGTACTTC.

This clonotype was picked up many times. The V and J genes are TRBV12-3 or TRBV12-4 and TRBJ2-1, with D tentatively TRBD2 (5 bases). Trimming left V 6 bases short and J 7 bases short, with 13 bases between. CDR3 length: 13 amino acids. CDR3 protein: CASRMGVENEQFF. DNA for the CDR3: TGTGCCAGCAGGATGGGAGTGGAGAATGAGCAGTTCTTC.